The T cell receptor (beta chain) described here comes from a study of blood T cell repertoires in COVID-19. Whole-study context: Acute-phase and convalescent COVID-19 samples originated in the United States, Italy and Spain. T cells, B-cell-depleted T cells, or PBMCs supplied cDNA or gDNA.

Authors' processing steps: Scientists estimated how many nucleated cells there were by amplifying reference gene primers. The table came from immunoSEQ multiplex PCR; TCRdb's copy has only in-frame clones and leaves some out. That table supplies the V and J calls and clone size; D and trimming were determined from the DNA. Of more than 85,000 clones listed, about 78% are singletons. The specimen sequenced was peripheral blood. The TCR originated in a human donor in a cohort sampled during active or convalescent COVID-19.

CDR3 DNA sequence: TGCGCCAGCAGCCAAAACGCTAACGCAGGGAGGTACGGGGAGCTGTTTTTT. It translates to CASSQNANAGRYGELFF. This chain links TRBV4-3 with TRBJ2-2, with D possibly matching TRBD2 (6 bases). The germline V and J ends were trimmed by 2 bases and 7 bases, with 20 bases remaining between them. Germline V lookup: CDR1 LGHNA, CDR2 YSLEER. This CDR3 has 17 amino acids.